The rows below give T cell receptor beta chains drawn from one sample of a study of T-cell reconstitution after alpha-beta-depleted transplantation in children. One entry per CDR3 protein results from TCRdb running MiXCR on the PCR reads. This table holds 600,000 or so distinct CDR3 sequences, roughly 23% found once. This specimen was PBMCs, mostly from graft donor cells, taken 360 days after TCRalphabeta/CD19-depleted stem cell transplant. These receptors originate from a boy less than two years old who had a stem cell transplant for acute myeloid leukemia, so the T cells may come from the graft donor. CDR3s include the opening cysteine and the closing phenylalanine or tryptophan. The order of the fields is D gene, V gene, CDR3 protein. D genes are given only for firm matches.

-,TRBV5-1,CASRPSGDTEAFF
TRBD1,TRBV28,CASSLGGQVKETQYF
-,TRBV11-3,CASSLSRAYNEQFF
-,TRBV14,CASTSLGANVLTF
TRBD2,TRBV12-3/TRBV12-4,CASSSGWGLAASNEQFF
-,TRBV9,CASSVVGAAGRSTEAFF
-,TRBV20-1,CSAREREYSNQPQHF
TRBD1,TRBV25-1,CASSESGGQGFGEQFF
-,TRBV28,CASNPRGGTLRANVLTF
-,TRBV20-1,CSARDRLTPISAEAFF
TRBD1,TRBV12-3/TRBV12-4,CASSLGPGTGFMDTQYF
-,TRBV6-5,CASSYGRGYQPQHF
-,TRBV7-8,CASSLGVPSTDTQYF
TRBD2,TRBV20-1,CSASWLAGYTDTQYF
-,TRBV12-3/TRBV12-4,CASSNRLGAFAGNTIYF
-,TRBV20-1,CSARTGSTGELFF
TRBD1,TRBV7-8,CASSSQGDGYTF
TRBD2,TRBV27,CASRRLAGGQRNLDTQYF
-,TRBV27,CASSDLKAGYGYTF
-,TRBV11-2,CASTPDRTGGYTF
-,TRBV9,CASSVTGNYYNEQFF
-,TRBV5-1,CASSLAPDRIKNTEAFF
-,TRBV12-3/TRBV12-4,CASSLEGSVSPLHF
-,TRBV20-1,CSARGWGKHTEAFF
-,TRBV3-1,CATSRALPGGTDTQYF
-,TRBV5-1,CASSGVGDSPLHF
TRBD2,TRBV11-1,CASSYGGTSVFNEQFF
-,TRBV7-2,CASSLGGRFSGNTIYF
-,TRBV3-1,CASSQEDYRRAGQPQHF
TRBD1,TRBV20-1,CSASTDRGRTGNTIYF